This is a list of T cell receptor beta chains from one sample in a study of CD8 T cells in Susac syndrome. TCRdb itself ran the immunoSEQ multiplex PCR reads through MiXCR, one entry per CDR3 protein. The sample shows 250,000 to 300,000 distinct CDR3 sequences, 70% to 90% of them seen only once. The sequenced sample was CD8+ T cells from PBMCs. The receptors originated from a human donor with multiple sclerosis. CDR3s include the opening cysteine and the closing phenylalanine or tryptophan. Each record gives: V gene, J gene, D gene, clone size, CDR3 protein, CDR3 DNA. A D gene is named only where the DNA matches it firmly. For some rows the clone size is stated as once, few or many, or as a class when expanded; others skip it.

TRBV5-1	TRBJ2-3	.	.	CASSLDRASTDTQYF	TGCGCCAGCAGCTTGGACAGGGCTAGCACAGATACGCAGTATTTT
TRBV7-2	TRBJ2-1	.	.	CASSPLPSYNEQFF	TGTGCCAGCAGCCCCCTCCCCAGCTACAATGAGCAGTTCTTC
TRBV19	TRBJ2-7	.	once	CASTSSKGTFYEQYF	TGTGCCAGTACTTCAAGTAAGGGGACATTCTACGAGCAGTACTTC
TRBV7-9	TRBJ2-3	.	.	CASSFGIPRITDTQYF	TGTGCCAGCAGCTTTGGAATACCGCGTATCACAGATACGCAGTATTTT
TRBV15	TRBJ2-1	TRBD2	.	CATSMGLADNEQFF	TGTGCCACCAGCATGGGACTAGCCGACAATGAGCAGTTCTTC
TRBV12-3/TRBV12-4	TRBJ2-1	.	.	CASSCPGTEQFF	TGTGCCAGCAGTTGCCCAGGGACAGAGCAGTTCTTC
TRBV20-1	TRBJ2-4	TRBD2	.	CSASTSGVMGRAKNIQYF	TGCAGTGCTAGTACCAGCGGGGTTATGGGAAGAGCCAAAAACATTCAGTACTTC
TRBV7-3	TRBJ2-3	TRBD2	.	CASSLWAGGQDTQYF	TGTGCCAGCAGCTTATGGGCGGGAGGGCAAGATACGCAGTATTTT
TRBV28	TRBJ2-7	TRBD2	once	CASNGREDEQYF	TGTGCCAGCAACGGGAGGGAGGACGAGCAGTACTTC
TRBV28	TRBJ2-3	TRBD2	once	CASSFPGTSGRAVRVTDTQYF	TGTGCCAGCAGTTTCCCCGGGACTAGCGGGAGGGCGGTAAGGGTCACAGATACGCAGTATTTT
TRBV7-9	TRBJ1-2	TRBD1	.	CASSPYQGEGTYGYTF	TGTGCCAGCAGCCCATACCAGGGGGAGGGCACCTATGGCTACACCTTC
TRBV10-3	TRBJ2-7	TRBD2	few	CAIRGGLAVGYEQYF	TGTGCCATCAGAGGGGGACTAGCGGTAGGCTACGAGCAGTACTTC
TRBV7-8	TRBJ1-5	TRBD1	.	CASSLARIGTGEGQPQHF	TGTGCCAGCAGCTTAGCCCGAATCGGGACAGGGGAAGGTCAGCCCCAGCATTTT
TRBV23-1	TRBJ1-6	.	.	CASSQSNGRNSPLHF	TGCGCCAGCAGTCAATCGAATGGCAGGAATTCACCCCTCCACTTT
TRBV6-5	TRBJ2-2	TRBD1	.	CASSFNQPGQGVAGELFF	TGTGCCAGCAGTTTTAACCAACCCGGACAGGGGGTCGCCGGGGAGCTGTTTTTT
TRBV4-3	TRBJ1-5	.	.	CASSQDRGRGLSNQPQHF	TGCGCCAGCAGCCAAGATCGGGGGAGGGGACTTAGCAATCAGCCCCAGCATTTT